The 15 T cell receptor beta chains presented below share a single source sample, sequenced in a study of beta chain features in type 1 diabetes. Expressed TCRB transcripts were sequenced because the isolated RNA had all been reverse transcribed beforehand. TCRdb's copy holds only in-frame clones and misses some; the assay was immunoSEQ multiplex PCR. The profile shows a few hundred thousand clones, 25% to 30% of them singletons. Sequencing was done on a sample of central memory CD4+ T cells from blood. The receptors originated from a young man in good health.

This clone was seen a handful of times. The V call is TRBV10-3, the J call TRBJ2-6; D not certain. The CDR3 is 14 amino acids. Trimming cost V 2 bases and J 2 bases, with 4 bases left between them. The germline V gene has CDR1 ENHRY and CDR2 SYGVKD. The CDR3 region is CAISEKPGANVLTF. In nucleotides, the CDR3 is TGTGCCATCAGTGAGAAGCCTGGGGCCAACGTCCTGACTTTC.

With regard to this clone: A far larger clone is only one base removed, so a read error is likely. This specimen includes other DNA sequences encoding the same CDR3. The chain joins TRBV7-2 to TRBJ2-3, with 9 positions matching TRBD2. This CDR3 is 16 amino acids long. Germline V lookup: CDR1 SGHTA, CDR2 FQGNSA. The CDR3 coding sequence is TGTGCCAGCAGCTTAAGTATTAGCGGGGGCACAGATACGCAGTACTTT. It is translated as CASSLSISGGTDTQYF.

The V call is TRBV7-2, the J call TRBJ2-1; 10 nucleotides line up with TRBD1. Germline CDR1 SGHTA, CDR2 FQGNSA. This CDR3 is 15 amino acids long. V shed 5 bases, J shed 4 bases, and the junction held 5 bases outside the gene matches. This chain's CDR3 is CASSADRGYYNEQFF. CDR3 nucleotides: TGTGCCAGCAGCGCGGACAGGGGGTATTACAATGAGCAGTTCTTC.

This clone came up many times. This chain joins TRBV14 and TRBJ2-2; no firm D call. The germline V gene has CDR1 SGHDN and CDR2 FVKESK. The CDR3 is made up of 15 amino acids. V was cut by 3 bases and J by 4 bases, with 12 bases left in between. The CDR3 sequence is CASSHLGPITGELFF. The CDR3 coding sequence is TGTGCCAGCAGCCATCTAGGACCGATCACCGGGGAGCTGTTTTTT.

The chain recombines TRBV7-8 with TRBJ2-1; D remains unclear. V was clipped by 3 bases and J by 8 bases, with 11 bases between them. Germline V gene sequence: CDR1 SGHVS, CDR2 FQNEAQ. The CDR3 totals 13 residues. The CDR3 sequence is CASSFLLFDEQFF. The DNA of the CDR3 is TGTGCCAGCAGCTTTCTTTTGTTCGATGAGCAGTTCTTC.

The DNA of the CDR3 is TGTGCCAGCAGCTCGATACCCGGGACAGGAGCAGATACGCAGTATTTT. Protein: CASSSIPGTGADTQYF. The rearrangement joins TRBV7-2 to TRBJ2-3, with 8 nucleotides matching TRBD1. This CDR3 contains 16 residues. V shed 4 bases and J 4 bases; nucleotides not matched to a gene: 10. Germline values: CDR1 SGHTA, CDR2 FQGNSA. Based on the CDR3 plus reference TRBV7-2 and TRBJ2-3, the full variable domain is GAGVSQSPSNKVTEKGKDVELRCDPISGHTALYWYRQSLGQGLEFLIYFQGNSAPDKSGLPSDRFSAERTGGSVSTLTIQRTQQEDSAVYLCASSSIPGTGADTQYFGPGTRLTVL.

The chain couples TRBV30 to TRBJ1-5; D is ambiguous. Trimming removed 0 bases at V and 11 bases at J, with 11 bases between. Germline V gene lookup returns CDR1 GTSNPN and CDR2 SVGIG (reference sequence). The length of the CDR3 is 12 residues. CDR3 nucleotide sequence: TGTGCCTGGAGTGTGGACCAAGGAGCCCAGCATTTT. Residues: CAWSVDQGAQHF.

CDR3 protein: CASSARQVKNIQYF. The DNA of the CDR3 is TGTGCCAGCAGTGCTCGACAGGTCAAAAACATTCAGTACTTC. V and J are TRBV2 and TRBJ2-4, with D perhaps matching TRBD1 (6 bases). The CDR3 runs to 14 residues. Trimming removed 4 bases from V and 3 bases from J, with 10 bases in between. CDR1 and CDR2 from the germline V gene are SNHLY and FYNNEI.

The V gene is TRBV7-2, the J gene TRBJ1-2; D gene unclear. Germline CDR1 SGHTA, CDR2 FQGNSA. The CDR3 has 15 residues. V lost 6 bases to trimming and J lost 2 bases, with 16 bases between them. CDR3 DNA: TGTGCCAGCAGTCGACTCACGATTTCGAACTATGGCTACACCTTC. Its translation is CASSRLTISNYGYTF.

As regards this clone: This may be a read error: a much more frequent sequence differs by one nucleotide. The chain combines TRBV6-5 with TRBJ2-7, with a possible D match to TRBD2 (6 bases). The CDR3 spans 12 residues. Per germline, CDR1 MNHEY and CDR2 SVGAGI. Trimming stripped 8 bases from V and 5 bases from J, with 13 bases between. The CDR3 nucleotides are TGTGCCAGCGGGCGGAGGGCAAACGAGCAGTACTTC. Amino acid sequence: CASGRRANEQYF.

CDR3 nucleotide sequence: TGTGCCAGCAGTTATACAAGCGCCAGCAATCAGCCCCAGCATTTT. The encoded protein is CASSYTSASNQPQHF. V usage is TRBV28 and J usage is TRBJ1-5, with unresolved D. The CDR3 runs to 15 residues. The V gene's germline CDR1 is MDHEN and CDR2 SYDVKM. V lost 4 bases and J lost 1, with 11 bases in between.

In the case of this clone: An end of the junction does not agree with germline; a read error may underlie this. CDR3 residues: CAISERQGYNEQFF. In DNA form, the CDR3 reads TGTGCCATCAGTGAAAGACAGGGCTACAATGAGCAGTTCTTC. This sequence joins TRBV6-1 and TRBJ2-1; the match to TRBD1 covers 7 bases. The CDR3 runs 14 residues. The germline gives CDR1 MNHNS, CDR2 SASEGT.

This clone was seen just once. The chain couples TRBV11-2 to TRBJ2-5, with D perhaps matching TRBD1 (5 bases). The CDR3 has 11 residues. In germline, CDR1 is SGHAT, CDR2 FQNNGV. V was shortened by 9 bases and J by 4 bases, with 9 bases between the two germline ends. Written as DNA, the CDR3 is TGTGCCAGTTCAGGGTCAGAGACCCAGTACTTC. Translated, it gives CASSGSETQYF.

This rearrangement joins TRBV7-9 to TRBJ1-2; TRBD1 is a possible D gene (5 bases). Germline V gene lookup returns CDR1 SEHNR and CDR2 FQNEAQ (reference sequence). V shed 3 bases and J shed 4 bases, with 12 bases lying between them. CDR3 length: 14 amino acids. The DNA for the CDR3 is TGTGCCAGCAGCTTCCAAGGGGTCGGCTATGGCTACACCTTC. Translated, it gives CASSFQGVGYGYTF.

This clone was seen more than once but under ten times. This rearrangement joins TRBV30 to TRBJ1-2; 9 bases fit TRBD1. This CDR3 spans 14 amino acids. The germline V gene encodes CDR1 GTSNPN and CDR2 SVGIG (reference sequence). V lost 0 bases to trimming and J lost 8 bases; unmatched junction nucleotides: 7. DNA for the CDR3: TGTGCCTGGAGTGTTCGGGACAGGGCTCGAGGCTACACCTTC. It is translated as CAWSVRDRARGYTF.